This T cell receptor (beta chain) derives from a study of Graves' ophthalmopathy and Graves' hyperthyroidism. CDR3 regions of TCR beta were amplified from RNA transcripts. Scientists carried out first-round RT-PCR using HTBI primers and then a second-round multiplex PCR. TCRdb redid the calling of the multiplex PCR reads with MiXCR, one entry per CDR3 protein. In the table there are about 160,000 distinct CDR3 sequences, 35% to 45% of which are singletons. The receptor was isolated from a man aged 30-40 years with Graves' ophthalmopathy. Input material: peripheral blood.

The CDR3 loop is CASSRLPGGLNTEAFF. CDR3 coding DNA: TGTGCCAGCAGTCGTCTTCCAGGGGGCTTGAACACTGAAGCTTTCTTT. V gene TRBV11-2 combines with J gene TRBJ1-1, with 8 positions matching TRBD1. The CDR3 is 16 amino acids. Germline V gene lookup returns CDR1 SGHAT and CDR2 FQNNGV. Germline trimming cut 6 bases from V and 0 bases from J; bases unmatched to any gene: 9.